A selection of T cell receptor beta chains follows, all from one sample in a study of shared clonotypes between healthy human individuals. Libraries were prepared by immunoSEQ multiplex PCR; TCRdb keeps only in-frame clonotypes and omits some of them. Of approximately 810,000 clones listed, 92% were seen once; the top ten hold less than 25%. The source material was naive CD8+ T cells sorted from blood. The receptors shown here come from a man in his thirties or forties in good health. Both conserved end residues are part of each CDR3. Each record gives: J gene, V gene, clone size, D gene, CDR3 DNA, CDR3 protein. The D gene is left open where the match is weak. Clone size appears in some rows only: once, few, many, or a class for an expanded clone.

j_gene: TRBJ2-1; v_gene: TRBV5-4; abundance: NA; d_gene: NA; CDR3nt: TGTGCCAGCAGCCAACTGGAGTTTACGGGGAGCTCCTACAATGAGCAGTTCTTC; CDR3aa: CASSQLEFTGSSYNEQFF
j_gene: TRBJ2-7; v_gene: TRBV5-5; abundance: once; d_gene: TRBD1; CDR3nt: TGTGCCAGCAGCCCAGGACAGGGGGTAACACCCGAGCAGTACTTC; CDR3aa: CASSPGQGVTPEQYF
j_gene: TRBJ2-3; v_gene: TRBV10-3; abundance: once; d_gene: NA; CDR3nt: TGTGCCATCAGTGAAATGGGTGAGGGGCTCACAGATACGCAGTATTTT; CDR3aa: CAISEMGEGLTDTQYF
j_gene: TRBJ2-5; v_gene: TRBV5-5; abundance: NA; d_gene: NA; CDR3nt: TGTGCCAGCAGCTTGGCCCGACAGGACCAAGAGACCCAGTACTTC; CDR3aa: CASSLARQDQETQYF
j_gene: TRBJ1-4; v_gene: TRBV4-1; abundance: many; d_gene: NA; CDR3nt: TGCGCCAGCAGCCTCCTGGGAGGGGGACCACCTAATGAAAAACTGTTTTTT; CDR3aa: CASSLLGGGPPNEKLFF
j_gene: TRBJ1-1; v_gene: TRBV29-1; abundance: once; d_gene: NA; CDR3nt: TGCAGCGTTGAGTATCTGGGGGCTGAAGCTTTCTTT; CDR3aa: CSVEYLGAEAFF
j_gene: TRBJ2-1; v_gene: TRBV11-2; abundance: NA; d_gene: TRBD1; CDR3nt: TGTGCCAGCAACCTTGACAGGGGGTACAATAGGGATGAGCAGTTCTTC; CDR3aa: CASNLDRGYNRDEQFF
j_gene: TRBJ2-5; v_gene: TRBV25-1; abundance: NA; d_gene: NA; CDR3nt: TGTGCCAGCAGTGAACTTCCGCGGCAAGAGACCCAGTACTTC; CDR3aa: CASSELPRQETQYF
j_gene: TRBJ2-1; v_gene: TRBV4-3; abundance: NA; d_gene: NA; CDR3nt: TGCGCCAGCAGCCACAACAGCGGGCCGCATGAGCAGTTCTTC; CDR3aa: CASSHNSGPHEQFF
j_gene: TRBJ1-1; v_gene: TRBV9; abundance: NA; d_gene: NA; CDR3nt: TGTGCCAGCAGCGTAGGGGGGGGAACCACTGAAGCTTTCTTT; CDR3aa: CASSVGGGTTEAFF
j_gene: TRBJ2-1; v_gene: TRBV7-9; abundance: NA; d_gene: NA; CDR3nt: TGTGCCAGCAGCCCGGGGGCCGATGAGCAGTTCTTC; CDR3aa: CASSPGADEQFF
j_gene: TRBJ1-2; v_gene: TRBV10-3; abundance: NA; d_gene: NA; CDR3nt: TGTGCCATCACCCAGGGTAATCCTCGGAATGGCTACACCTTC; CDR3aa: CAITQGNPRNGYTF
j_gene: TRBJ1-1; v_gene: TRBV29-1; abundance: NA; d_gene: NA; CDR3nt: TGCAGCGTTTTTGAGGCAGGGCTTGAAGCTTTCTTT; CDR3aa: CSVFEAGLEAFF
j_gene: TRBJ1-4; v_gene: TRBV7-7; abundance: NA; d_gene: NA; CDR3nt: TGTGCTAGCAGCCACGGCAGGGCCAATAATGAAAAACTGTTTTTT; CDR3aa: CASSHGRANNEKLFF
j_gene: TRBJ1-2; v_gene: TRBV14; abundance: NA; d_gene: TRBD1; CDR3nt: TGTGCCAGCAGCCAAGACGGGTGGGCAGGGGGCCGTGGCTACACCTTC; CDR3aa: CASSQDGWAGGRGYTF
j_gene: TRBJ2-1; v_gene: TRBV2; abundance: once; d_gene: TRBD2; CDR3nt: TGTGCCAGCACCGGACTAGCGGGAGGCTTTGAGCAGTTCTTC; CDR3aa: CASTGLAGGFEQFF
j_gene: TRBJ2-1; v_gene: TRBV7-6; abundance: NA; d_gene: NA; CDR3nt: TGTGCCAGCAGCACGCCGGACAGCGACTCCTACAATGAGCAGTTCTTC; CDR3aa: CASSTPDSDSYNEQFF
j_gene: TRBJ2-1; v_gene: TRBV6-1; abundance: NA; d_gene: NA; CDR3nt: TGTGCCAGCCCCTCAGAAAGGGGCCCATACAATGAGCAGTTCTTC; CDR3aa: CASPSERGPYNEQFF
j_gene: TRBJ2-1; v_gene: TRBV2; abundance: NA; d_gene: NA; CDR3nt: TGTGCCAGCAGTCCGGGGGGCACACGTAATGAGCAGTTCTTC; CDR3aa: CASSPGGTRNEQFF
j_gene: TRBJ2-5; v_gene: TRBV7-9; abundance: NA; d_gene: NA; CDR3nt: TGTGCCAGCAGCGGGGACGGCAAGTACCAAGAGACCCAGTACTTC; CDR3aa: CASSGDGKYQETQYF
j_gene: TRBJ2-5; v_gene: TRBV27; abundance: NA; d_gene: TRBD2; CDR3nt: TGTGCCAGCAGTTTACTCCCGGGAGGGGTGGAAGAGACCCAGTACTTC; CDR3aa: CASSLLPGGVEETQYF
j_gene: TRBJ1-2; v_gene: TRBV7-9; abundance: few; d_gene: NA; CDR3nt: TGTGCCAGCAGAACGGCAGATGCTGGCAGCCGAGCCTATGGCTACACCTTC; CDR3aa: CASRTADAGSRAYGYTF
j_gene: TRBJ2-7; v_gene: TRBV6-5; abundance: NA; d_gene: NA; CDR3nt: TGTGCCAGCAGTTATGGGGCGACAGGACTATCCTACGAGCAGTACTTC; CDR3aa: CASSYGATGLSYEQYF
j_gene: TRBJ1-4; v_gene: TRBV9; abundance: NA; d_gene: NA; CDR3nt: TGTGCCAGCGGGGATGAAAAACTGTTTTTT; CDR3aa: CASGDEKLFF
j_gene: TRBJ1-1; v_gene: TRBV2; abundance: NA; d_gene: NA; CDR3nt: TGTGCCAGCAGTGAATCGCAGGGACTTCACACTGAAGCTTTCTTT; CDR3aa: CASSESQGLHTEAFF
j_gene: TRBJ2-2; v_gene: TRBV7-9; abundance: NA; d_gene: TRBD2; CDR3nt: TGTGCCAGCAGCAGGACTAGCGGCAACACCGGGGAGCTGTTTTTT; CDR3aa: CASSRTSGNTGELFF
j_gene: TRBJ2-5; v_gene: TRBV7-9; abundance: NA; d_gene: NA; CDR3nt: TGTGCCAGCAGCCCAGAGGCAGCGCAAGAGACCCAGTACTTC; CDR3aa: CASSPEAAQETQYF
j_gene: TRBJ2-2; v_gene: TRBV6-5; abundance: NA; d_gene: TRBD2; CDR3nt: TGTGCCAGCAGTCCGGGACTAGCGTGGACCGGGGAGCTGTTTTTT; CDR3aa: CASSPGLAWTGELFF
j_gene: TRBJ2-7; v_gene: TRBV27; abundance: NA; d_gene: NA; CDR3nt: TGTGCCAGCACCCCCCGACTAGAAAAAACCTACGAGCAGTACTTC; CDR3aa: CASTPRLEKTYEQYF
j_gene: TRBJ1-2; v_gene: TRBV28; abundance: NA; d_gene: NA; CDR3nt: TGTGCCAGCAGTTTCTCGATGGAAGAAACTAACTATGGCTACACCTTC; CDR3aa: CASSFSMEETNYGYTF
j_gene: TRBJ2-7; v_gene: TRBV6-6; abundance: NA; d_gene: TRBD1; CDR3nt: TGTGCCAGCAGACCACAGGGGGTTCACTCCTACGAGCAGTACTTC; CDR3aa: CASRPQGVHSYEQYF
j_gene: TRBJ1-1; v_gene: TRBV10-2; abundance: NA; d_gene: NA; CDR3nt: TGCGCCAGCAGTGAGAGGACTTCTGAAGCTTTCTTT; CDR3aa: CASSERTSEAFF
j_gene: TRBJ2-1; v_gene: TRBV5-6; abundance: NA; d_gene: TRBD2; CDR3nt: TGTGCCAGCAGCTCAGGGACTAGCGGGAGAGGGGTATACAATGAGCAGTTCTTC; CDR3aa: CASSSGTSGRGVYNEQFF
j_gene: TRBJ2-1; v_gene: TRBV28; abundance: NA; d_gene: NA; CDR3nt: TGTGCCAGCAGTCTCGGGACTCCGCTAATCAATGAGCAGTTCTTC; CDR3aa: CASSLGTPLINEQFF
j_gene: TRBJ2-7; v_gene: TRBV7-9; abundance: NA; d_gene: TRBD1; CDR3nt: TGTGCCAGCAGCTTAGCCCAAGGACAGGGGGAAGACTACGAGCAGTACTTC; CDR3aa: CASSLAQGQGEDYEQYF
j_gene: TRBJ2-7; v_gene: TRBV9; abundance: few; d_gene: TRBD2; CDR3nt: TGTGCCAGCGGGAGGGCCGACGAGCAGTACTTC; CDR3aa: CASGRADEQYF
j_gene: TRBJ1-5; v_gene: TRBV4-1; abundance: NA; d_gene: TRBD1; CDR3nt: TGCGCCAGCAGCCAACGACAGGGCCCTCAGCCCCAGCATTTT; CDR3aa: CASSQRQGPQPQHF
j_gene: TRBJ2-1; v_gene: TRBV7-3; abundance: NA; d_gene: NA; CDR3nt: TGTGCCAGCAGCTTAGGAGGATTGGCCTACAATGAGCAGTTCTTC; CDR3aa: CASSLGGLAYNEQFF
j_gene: TRBJ1-1; v_gene: TRBV27; abundance: NA; d_gene: NA; CDR3nt: TGTGCCAGCAGTACACGCAGGGCGCACACTGAAGCTTTCTTT; CDR3aa: CASSTRRAHTEAFF
j_gene: TRBJ2-1; v_gene: TRBV27; abundance: NA; d_gene: TRBD2; CDR3nt: TGTGCCAGCAGTTTATTACTAGCGGGAACCAATGAGCAGTTCTTC; CDR3aa: CASSLLLAGTNEQFF
j_gene: TRBJ2-7; v_gene: TRBV14; abundance: NA; d_gene: NA; CDR3nt: TGTGCCGAATCCCCCTCCCACTACCCGATAATATACGAGCAGTACTTC; CDR3aa: CAESPSHYPIIYEQYF
j_gene: TRBJ2-3; v_gene: TRBV4-3; abundance: NA; d_gene: NA; CDR3nt: TGCGCCAGCAGCCAAGACGAGGGAAAAAATGCAGATACGCAGTATTTT; CDR3aa: CASSQDEGKNADTQYF
j_gene: TRBJ1-2; v_gene: TRBV5-1; abundance: NA; d_gene: NA; CDR3nt: TGCGCCAGCAGCTTGGAGGCCAGGGTGGATGGCTACACCTTC; CDR3aa: CASSLEARVDGYTF
j_gene: TRBJ2-1; v_gene: TRBV18; abundance: NA; d_gene: TRBD2; CDR3nt: TGTGCCAGCTCAGCCGAAAGGGCTAGCGGGAGGAAGGGCGAGCAGTTCTTC; CDR3aa: CASSAERASGRKGEQFF
j_gene: TRBJ1-1; v_gene: TRBV7-6; abundance: once; d_gene: TRBD1; CDR3nt: TGTGCCAGCAGCTCCCGGACAGGGGCGGTTGCTGAAGCTTTCTTT; CDR3aa: CASSSRTGAVAEAFF
j_gene: TRBJ2-3; v_gene: TRBV27; abundance: NA; d_gene: NA; CDR3nt: TGTGCCAGCAGTTTATACCCTAGCGGCACAGATACGCAGTATTTT; CDR3aa: CASSLYPSGTDTQYF
j_gene: TRBJ2-1; v_gene: TRBV9; abundance: NA; d_gene: NA; CDR3nt: TGTGCCAGCAGCCCCCCCGGCCGGACCTACAATGAGCAGTTCTTC; CDR3aa: CASSPPGRTYNEQFF
j_gene: TRBJ2-1; v_gene: TRBV15; abundance: NA; d_gene: TRBD2; CDR3nt: TGTGCCACCAGCAGACTAGCGGGAAGCTCCTACAATGAGCAGTTCTTC; CDR3aa: CATSRLAGSSYNEQFF
j_gene: TRBJ1-5; v_gene: TRBV27; abundance: NA; d_gene: NA; CDR3nt: TGTGCCAGCAGCCCCTCGGGTCACAATCAGCCCCAGCATTTT; CDR3aa: CASSPSGHNQPQHF
j_gene: TRBJ2-1; v_gene: TRBV7-9; abundance: NA; d_gene: NA; CDR3nt: TGTGCCAGCAGCTTAGATCGGCCTGAGCAGTTCTTC; CDR3aa: CASSLDRPEQFF
j_gene: TRBJ1-1; v_gene: TRBV5-4; abundance: few; d_gene: TRBD1; CDR3nt: TGTGCCAGCAGCTTGGTCGACAGGGAGGACACTGAAGCTTTCTTT; CDR3aa: CASSLVDREDTEAFF
j_gene: TRBJ2-7; v_gene: TRBV5-1; abundance: NA; d_gene: NA; CDR3nt: TGCGCCAGCAGGTTGGGGGGCCACTACGAGCAGTACTTC; CDR3aa: CASRLGGHYEQYF
j_gene: TRBJ2-3; v_gene: TRBV7-9; abundance: NA; d_gene: NA; CDR3nt: TGTGCCAGCAGCCACATCACGCTGGGGGAGGGCACAGATACGCAGTATTTT; CDR3aa: CASSHITLGEGTDTQYF
j_gene: TRBJ1-2; v_gene: TRBV6-5; abundance: once; d_gene: NA; CDR3nt: TGTGCCAGCAGTTACTTCGCTACGAAGGGCTACACCTTC; CDR3aa: CASSYFATKGYTF
j_gene: TRBJ2-7; v_gene: TRBV20-1; abundance: NA; d_gene: NA; CDR3nt: TGCAGTGCTAGAGGAGTTGGAGAGCAGTACTTC; CDR3aa: CSARGVGEQYF